The present T cell receptor beta chain was sequenced within a study of CD8+ T cells in alopecia areata. Study summary: Twice daily, treated patients received 5 to 10 mg of oral tofacitinib.

The treatment: oral pan-JAK inhibitor, 5-10 mg twice daily. In regard to this clone: The antigen remains unidentified.

RNA, once extracted, was reverse transcribed into cDNA for use as the sequencing template. Generated by immunoSEQ multiplex PCR, the TCRdb table keeps only in-frame clones and is missing some. The sample lists about 200,000 clones, 64% occurring once. In germline, CDR1 is SGHRS, CDR2 YFSETQ. With V trimmed by 4 bases and J by 6 bases, 9 bases remained unmatched. CDR3 length: 15 amino acids. Study-level results: Links between baseline CD8+ expansion and response need larger treated cohorts. When scalp samples are sequenced, resident alphabeta T cells of normal skin are also captured. A great number of expanded lesional clones endured in scalp and blood during tofacitinib.

The genes are TRBV5-1 and TRBJ2-1; 8 nucleotides align to TRBD2. The source was CD4+ T cells sorted from blood, collected at week 4, from a patient treated with tofacitinib. This clonotype was obtained from a human donor with alopecia areata. CDR3 sequence: CASSPRRGASNEQFF. The CDR3 DNA is TGCGCCAGCAGCCCCCGGCGGGGGGCTTCCAATGAGCAGTTCTTC.